These 16 T cell receptor beta chains came from one sample sequenced in a study of spatial heterogeneity in lung cancer. MiXCR, applied by TCRdb to the 5' RACE reads, yields one record per CDR3 protein. The profile shows around 75,000 distinct CDR3 sequences, about an eighth of them singletons. This sample's time point: sample taken at primary tumor resection. Sequencing was performed on whole RNA extracted from tumor and nontumor lung tissue, or from frozen PBMC, and the material was left unsorted. The sample consisted of PBMCs, taken at surgery. All receptors derive from a male donor with early-stage non-small cell lung cancer.

This clonotype was counted between two and nine times. This chain uses TRBV12-3 or TRBV12-4 with TRBJ2-1; D is undetermined. V dropped 7 bases and J dropped 8 bases, with 9 bases sitting between them. The CDR3 has 11 amino acids. The CDR3 region has the DNA TGTGCCAGCACTAGTTACCATGAGCAGTTCTTC. It is translated as CASTSYHEQFF.

This clonotype came up many times. The rearrangement uses TRBV2 and TRBJ2-2, with TRBD2 matching 10 bases. V was pared by 6 bases and J by 6 bases, with 10 bases of the junction left unmatched. The germline CDR1 and CDR2 sequences are SNHLY and FYNNEI. This CDR3 has 16 amino acids. DNA of the CDR3: TGTGCCAGCAGCCAAACTAGCGGGGAAGCCCCCGGGGAGCTGTTTTTT. This gives the protein CASSQTSGEAPGELFF. Full variable domain (missing parts from reference TRBV2 and TRBJ2-2): EPEVTQTPSHQVTQMGQEVILRCVPISNHLYFYWYRQILGQKVEFLVSFYNNEISEKSEIFDDQFSVERPDGSNFTLKIRSTKLEDSAMYFCASSQTSGEAPGELFFGEGSRLTVL.

This clonotype was found a few times. The chain links TRBV12-3 or TRBV12-4 to TRBJ1-1; D uncertain. The CDR3 consists of 13 residues. V shed 4 bases and J shed 5 bases, with 11 bases lying between them. This CDR3 is CASSSDEQTEAFF. CDR3 DNA sequence: TGTGCCAGCAGTTCTGATGAACAGACTGAAGCTTTCTTT.

This chain connects TRBV6-6 to TRBJ1-1, with D unclear. The length of the CDR3 is 12 residues. The V and J ends lost 7 bases and 1 base respectively, with 7 bases between them. CDR1 and CDR2 (germline): MNHNY, SVGAGI (reference sequence). The chain's CDR3 is CASNRWNTEAFF. Written as DNA, the CDR3 is TGTGCCAGCAATCGGTGGAACACTGAAGCTTTCTTT.

V usage is TRBV12-3 or TRBV12-4 and J usage is TRBJ2-1; TRBD2 is a possible D gene (6 bases). The CDR3 consists of 14 residues. V was shortened by 3 bases and J by 8 bases, with 14 bases between the two germline ends. The CDR3 bases are TGTGCCAGCAGTTTGAGGACGCGGAGGGATGAGCAGTTCTTC. Protein sequence: CASSLRTRRDEQFF.

This chain joins TRBV5-4 and TRBJ1-1; D not certain. The V and J ends lost 0 bases and 1 base respectively, with 13 bases between them. This CDR3 is 16 amino acids long. CDR1 and CDR2 from the germline V gene are SGHNT and YYREEE (reference sequence). The CDR3 DNA reads as TGTGCCAGCAGCTTGGCGCCAGGACGGTCGAACACTGAAGCTTTCTTT. Translating it yields CASSLAPGRSNTEAFF.

The chain employs TRBV5-4 and TRBJ1-6, with 7 positions matching TRBD1. The CDR3 has 14 residues. Trimming removed 5 bases from V and 7 bases from J; junction bases left unmatched: 6. The germline gives CDR1 SGHNT, CDR2 YYREEE (reference sequence). DNA for the CDR3: TGTGCCAGCAGAAGACGGGACAGCAATTCACCCCTCCACTTT. Residues: CASRRRDSNSPLHF.

The chain has TRBV12-3 or TRBV12-4 and TRBJ2-3; 13 bases map to TRBD2. The V segment lost 3 bases and the J segment 2 bases; nucleotides outside the gene matches: 14. This CDR3 is built from 20 residues. In DNA form, the CDR3 reads TGTGCCAGCAGTTTGAGGCGACTAGCGGGAGGACGGGTCCACACAGATACGCAGTATTTT. It translates to CASSLRRLAGGRVHTDTQYF.

This chain links TRBV6-1 with TRBJ1-1; 7 bases are shared with TRBD1. The germline CDR1 and CDR2 sequences are MNHNS and SASEGT. The CDR3 is 14 amino acids. Unmatched junction bases numbered 9, after V lost 10 bases and J lost 1 base. DNA of the CDR3: TGTGCCACCTCCTCGGGACAGTCGAACACTGAAGCTTTCTTT. Translated: CATSSGQSNTEAFF.

This clonotype was counted between two and nine times. The chain is built from TRBV28 and TRBJ2-5; 11 nucleotides match TRBD1. The V and J ends lost 6 bases and 8 bases, in that order; junction bases with no gene match: 8. This CDR3 has 14 amino acids. CDR1 and CDR2 from the germline V gene are MDHEN and SYDVKM. The CDR3 loop is CASRSGGQGVTQYF. CDR3 bases: TGTGCCAGCAGGTCGGGGGGACAGGGGGTAACCCAGTACTTC.

The gene calls are TRBV30 and TRBJ1-2; D not certain. V lost 2 bases and J 4 bases, leaving 8 bases between the germline ends. CDR3 size: 12 residues. The V gene's germline CDR1 is GTSNPN and CDR2 SVGIG (reference sequence). The CDR3 DNA follows: TGTGCCTGGAGTCGGGGTCCCTATGGCTACACCTTC. It specifies CAWSRGPYGYTF.

The gene calls are TRBV24-1 and TRBJ1-5; D gene uncertain. Trimming took off 2 bases at V and 3 bases at J, with 10 bases between the two ends. Germline V lookup: CDR1 KGHDR, CDR2 SFDVKD. This CDR3 region has 15 residues. This CDR3 reads CATSDSRAFNQPQHF. Here the CDR3 DNA reads TGTGCCACCAGTGATTCCCGGGCCTTCAATCAGCCCCAGCATTTT.

This clonotype was seen many times. This chain uses TRBV6-5 with TRBJ1-1, with a tentative D call TRBD1 (6 bases). The length of the CDR3 is 13 residues. The germline V and J ends were trimmed by 5 bases and 3 bases, with 10 bases remaining between them. Per the germline V gene, CDR1 is MNHEY and CDR2 is SVGAGI. The chain's CDR3 is CASSLQGYTEAFF. The DNA of the CDR3 is TGTGCCAGCAGTCTTCAGGGGTACACTGAAGCTTTCTTT.

This clonotype has only a few counts. The chain is built from TRBV18 and TRBJ1-1; D remains ambiguous. CDR1 and CDR2 (germline): KGHSH, LQKENI. CDR3 length equals 14 residues. V gave up 0 bases and J gave up 2 bases, with 7 bases separating them. CDR3 sequence reads: CASSPPRGNTEAFF. The DNA for the CDR3 is TGTGCCAGCTCACCACCACGGGGTAACACTGAAGCTTTCTTT.

This clonotype occurred many times. This rearrangement joins TRBV19 to TRBJ2-3; no definite D call. In germline, CDR1 is LNHDA, CDR2 SQIVND (reference sequence). Trimming removed 8 bases at V and 6 bases at J, with 18 bases between. This CDR3 has 14 amino acids. CDR3 amino acids: CASGGSAAGDTQYF. DNA for the CDR3: TGTGCCAGTGGTGGTTCCGCCGCCGGCGATACGCAGTATTTT.

This sequence joins TRBV29-1 and TRBJ1-1, with no clear D. The V gene lost 8 bases and the J gene lost 1 base, with 14 bases spanning the gap. CDR1 and CDR2 from the germline V gene are SQVTM and ANQGSEA. This CDR3 has 13 residues. The CDR3 DNA is TGCAGCCATATTATACAGCAGAACACTGAAGCTTTCTTT. As protein: CSHIIQQNTEAFF. The full variable domain, completed using reference TRBV29-1 and TRBJ1-1, is SAVISQKPSRDICQRGTSLTIQCQVDSQVTMMFWYRQQPGQSLTLIATANQGSEATYESGFVIDKFPISRPNLTFSTLTVSNMSPEDSSIYLCSHIIQQNTEAFFGQGTRLTVV.